This record concerns one TCR beta chain sequence. Its antigen is unidentified. Nashville, Tennessee was home to all donors, each a Caucasian adult. At the deep level, the assay was run. Measured with immunoSEQ multiplex PCR; TCRdb has only the in-frame clones, and not every one. The sample has over 700,000 clones; approximately 72% are singletons. The source of the sample is a study of shared clonotypes between healthy human individuals. Findings and caveats of the study: Estimated clonotype richness was generally higher in naive than memory subsets. Several donors showed sharing of approximately 5% of naive CD4 clonotypes.

This sequence was found in a woman aged 25 to 39 in good health. Sequenced sample: memory CD4+ T cells sorted from blood. Stated subset: CD45RA-negative fraction.

CDR3 loop: CASSGSGYEQYF. The CDR3 nucleotides are TGCGCCAGCAGTGGTTCAGGTTACGAGCAGTACTTC. The V call is TRBV10-1, the J call TRBJ2-7, with no clear D. The CDR3 contains 12 residues. V was pared by 4 bases and J by 4 bases, with 8 bases between. The V gene's germline CDR1 is WNHNN and CDR2 SYGVQD (reference sequence).